The 26 T cell receptor beta chains listed next were all sequenced from one sample in a study of blood T cell repertoires in COVID-19. The method was immunoSEQ multiplex PCR; TCRdb's version includes in-frame clones alone and lacks a portion of them. The data hold around 250,000 clones, with roughly nine tenths observed a single time. The sample comprised peripheral blood. These TCRs come from a woman aged 40 to 50 who had recovered from COVID-19.

V and J are TRBV1 and TRBJ2-1; TRBD1, the table's D call, was not compared with the DNA. TRBV1 is listed as a pseudogene. The CDR3 spans 17 residues. CDR3 region: CTSSQEHTGIQDNEQFF. In nucleotides, the CDR3 is TGCACCAGCAGCCAAGAACATACAGGGATACAGGACAATGAGCAGTTCTTC.

This chain connects TRBV6-6 to TRBJ1-3, with D perhaps TRBD1 (6 bases). CDR1 is MNHNY, CDR2 SVGAGI, per germline (reference sequence). The CDR3 runs to 16 residues. The V end was cut by 8 bases, the J end by 0 bases, with 17 bases between. The CDR3: CASQTSRGFSGNTIYF. For the CDR3, the DNA is TGTGCCAGCCAAACGTCCAGGGGTTTCTCTGGAAACACCATATATTTT.

V usage is TRBV4-1 and J usage is TRBJ2-1; 7 bases line up with TRBD2. Germline assignment: CDR1 MGHRA and CDR2 YSYEKL. The CDR3 spans 17 residues. After removal of 1 base from V and 2 bases from J, the junction contained 8 bases not matched to a gene. The CDR3 nucleotides are TGCGCCAGCAGCCAAGGTCTCCTAGCGGAGACCTACAATGAGCAGTTCTTC. This sequence encodes CASSQGLLAETYNEQFF.

The genes are TRBV27 and TRBJ1-2; D is perhaps TRBD1 (5 bases). Germline lookup yields CDR1 MNHEY and CDR2 SMNVEV (reference sequence). CDR3 length: 12 amino acids. Trimming cost V 0 bases and J 7 bases, with 6 bases left between them. DNA for the CDR3: TGTGCCAGCAGTTTATCCGGGGGTGGCTACACCTTC. This encodes CASSLSGGGYTF.

The V and J genes are TRBV6-1 and TRBJ1-4, with 7 bases matching TRBD1. The V and J ends lost 1 base and 11 bases, in that order; junction bases with no gene match: 4. The CDR3 is 13 amino acids. CDR1 and CDR2 (germline): MNHNS, SASEGT. As DNA, the CDR3 is TGTGCCAGCAGTGAAGGCGACAGGGTTAAACTGTTTTTT. This translates into CASSEGDRVKLFF.

Comments on this clone: Other DNA sequences in the same sample also yield this CDR3. The chain joins TRBV24-1 to TRBJ2-1; 9 bases map to TRBD2. Germline loops: CDR1 KGHDR, CDR2 SFDVKD. J lost 4 bases, V lost 3 bases, and 6 bases had no gene match. The CDR3 is made up of 16 amino acids. The CDR3 coding sequence is TGTGCCACCAGTGATCTGACTAGCGGATCATACAATGAGCAGTTCTTC. Translation: CATSDLTSGSYNEQFF.

The count of this clone is one. The rearrangement joins TRBV3-1 (or the pseudogene TRBV3-2) to TRBJ2-2; maybe TRBD2 (6 bases). The germline gives CDR1 LGHDT, CDR2 YNNKEL (reference sequence). Between the trimmed V and J ends, which lost 0 bases and 6 bases, there was a span of 14 bases. The CDR3 extends over 16 amino acids. CDR3 nucleotides: TGTGCCAGCAGCCAAGAGGCTTCTGGGGGGTCCGGGGAGCTGTTTTTT. Protein product: CASSQEASGGSGELFF.

A single count supports this clone. V and J are TRBV4-1 and TRBJ2-1; D possibly corresponds to TRBD1 (6 bases). The CDR3 extends over 14 amino acids. From germline, CDR1 is MGHRA and CDR2 YSYEKL. V lost 2 bases to trimming and J lost 5 bases, with 10 bases between them. The CDR3 sequence: CASSQNRDNNEQFF. CDR3 in DNA: TGCGCCAGCAGCCAAAACCGGGACAACAATGAGCAGTTCTTC.

The V call is TRBV4-2, the J call TRBJ2-7; D is perhaps TRBD2 (6 bases). V was shortened by 0 bases and J by 3 bases, with 9 bases between the two germline ends. CDR1 LGHNA and CDR2 YNFKEQ come from the germline V gene. This CDR3 is built from 14 residues. DNA of the CDR3: TGTGCCAGCAGCCAAGATCCGGGGGTCTACGAGCAGTACTTC. It specifies CASSQDPGVYEQYF.

V gene TRBV18 combines with J gene TRBJ1-1; TRBD1 matches 10 bases. The CDR3 is 13 residues long. J lost 5 bases, V lost 5 bases, and 2 bases had no gene match. Germline loops: CDR1 KGHSH, CDR2 LQKENI. The CDR3 coding sequence is TGTGCCAGCTCAGGGGGACAGGGGACTGAAGCTTTCTTT. This codes for CASSGGQGTEAFF.

The rearrangement uses TRBV19 and TRBJ1-2; 9 positions match TRBD1. Trimming at V came to 3 bases and at J to 4 bases, leaving 12 bases not matched to a gene. CDR1 is LNHDA and CDR2 is SQIVND in the germline V gene (reference sequence). This CDR3 spans 17 amino acids. CDR3 coding DNA: TGTGCCAGTAGTATGGGGGACAGGGTAAACCCCGCCTATGGCTACACCTTC. Protein product: CASSMGDRVNPAYGYTF. Filled out from reference TRBV19 and TRBJ1-2, the complete variable domain reads DGGITQSPKYLFRKEGQNVTLSCEQNLNHDAMYWYRQDPGQGLRLIYYSQIVNDFQKGDIAEGYSVSREKKESFPLTVTSAQKNPTAFYLCASSMGDRVNPAYGYTFGSGTRLTVV.

The V and J genes are TRBV6-2 or TRBV6-3 and TRBJ1-4; TRBD1 matches at 11 bases. The length of the CDR3 is 17 residues. In germline, CDR1 is MNHEY, CDR2 SVGEGT. With V trimmed by 4 bases and J by 0 bases, 4 bases remained unmatched. The CDR3 DNA reads as TGTGCCAGCAGTTGGCCGGGACAGGGGGCAACTAATGAAAAACTGTTTTTT. Translated: CASSWPGQGATNEKLFF.

The rearrangement joins TRBV19 to TRBJ2-1, with D unclear. The germline V gene encodes CDR1 LNHDA and CDR2 SQIVND (reference sequence). Trimming removed 1 base from V and 9 bases from J, with 7 bases in between. The CDR3 contains 12 residues. The CDR3 DNA reads TGTGCCAGTAGTATAGCTAATACTGAGCAGTTCTTC. Protein product: CASSIANTEQFF.

This clone was seen only once. The rearrangement joins TRBV5-1 to TRBJ2-5; tentative D call: TRBD1 (6 bases). The V gene lost 4 bases and the J gene lost 1 base, with 14 bases spanning the gap. The CDR3 consists of 15 residues. Germline assignment: CDR1 SGHRS and CDR2 YFSETQ. In DNA, the CDR3 is TGCGCCAGCAGCGGAGGACAGACGCTCCAAGAGACCCAGTACTTC. This sequence encodes CASSGGQTLQETQYF.

The chain combines TRBV30 with TRBJ1-5, with D maybe TRBD1 (5 bases). Germline CDR1 reads GTSNPN; CDR2 reads SVGIG (reference sequence). Trimming left V 2 bases short and J 3 bases short, with 8 bases between. CDR3 size: 13 residues. CDR3 sequence (DNA): TGTGCCTGGAGTTTCAGGGACAATCAGCCCCAGCATTTT. This sequence encodes CAWSFRDNQPQHF.

The chain employs TRBV6-4 and TRBJ1-5; 8 positions match TRBD1. J lost 2 bases, V lost 6 bases, and 3 bases had no gene match. Germline CDR1 MRHNA, CDR2 SNTAGT. CDR3 size: 14 residues. The CDR3 nucleotides read TGTGCCAGCAGATCGGGACAGGGCAATCAGCCCCAGCATTTT. Protein product: CASRSGQGNQPQHF.

The rearrangement uses TRBV19 and TRBJ1-1; tentative D call: TRBD1 (6 bases). The CDR3 is 13 amino acids. Deletions cut 8 bases from V and 5 bases from J, with 15 bases between. CDR1 LNHDA and CDR2 SQIVND come from the germline V gene (reference sequence). The CDR3 coding sequence is TGTGCCAGTCAAAGGCAGGGGTGGACTGAAGCTTTCTTT. This translates into CASQRQGWTEAFF.

The chain is built from TRBV24-1 and TRBJ2-1; no firm D call. The germline gives CDR1 KGHDR, CDR2 SFDVKD. The CDR3 consists of 16 residues. Trimming shortened V by 2 bases and J by 3 bases, and 13 bases separated the two germline ends. The DNA of the CDR3 is TGTGCCACCAGTGATTCGAACAAAAACTACTACAATGAGCAGTTCTTC. Its translation: CATSDSNKNYYNEQFF.

The rearrangement uses TRBV27 and TRBJ1-1; weak D call: TRBD1 (6 bases). This CDR3 is built from 14 residues. Germline V gene sequence: CDR1 MNHEY, CDR2 SMNVEV (reference sequence). Trimming took 6 bases from V and 5 from J, leaving 16 bases between them. CDR3 coding DNA: TGTGCCAGCAGCCCAGACAGGCTCCTAACTGAAGCTTTCTTT. It encodes CASSPDRLLTEAFF.

The chain joins TRBV5-4 to TRBJ2-7; 14 bases are shared with TRBD2. The CDR3 extends over 16 amino acids. Germline V CDR1 and CDR2: SGHNT, YYREEE (reference sequence). Trimming at V came to 2 bases and at J to 5 bases, leaving 6 bases not matched to a gene. DNA for the CDR3: TGTGCCAGCAGCTTCCCGGGACTAGCGGGAGTCAACGAGCAGTACTTC. Translated: CASSFPGLAGVNEQYF.

The chain has TRBV6-6 and TRBJ1-5, with 7 bases that match TRBD1. The length of the CDR3 is 15 residues. Germline V gene lookup returns CDR1 MNHNY and CDR2 SVGAGI (reference sequence). The V gene end was trimmed by 6 bases and the J gene end by 4 bases; junction bases not matched to a gene: 9. This chain's CDR3 is CASRSSGTANQPQHF. The CDR3 nucleotides read TGTGCCAGCAGATCCTCCGGGACAGCAAATCAGCCCCAGCATTTT.

In its sample, this clone was seen many times. V and J are TRBV20-1 and TRBJ2-1; D not certain. The CDR3 is made up of 10 amino acids. CDR1 and CDR2 (germline): DFQATT, SNEGSKA (reference sequence). The CDR3 DNA is TGCACTGCAACTAACAATGAGCAGTTCTTC. Translation gives CTATNNEQFF.

The chain employs TRBV7-7 and TRBJ2-5; TRBD2 matches at 13 bases. The junction had 1 base not matched to a gene; V was cut back by 4 bases and J by 2 bases. Germline CDR1 SSHAT, CDR2 FNYEAQ (reference sequence). The length of the CDR3 is 15 residues. CDR3 residues: CASSSGLAGQETQYF. The DNA of the CDR3 is TGTGCCAGCAGCTCGGGACTAGCGGGACAAGAGACCCAGTACTTC.

The V gene is TRBV29-1, the J gene TRBJ2-5; D gene ambiguous. V dropped 3 bases and J dropped 1 base, with 12 bases sitting between them. The CDR3 contains 14 residues. Germline values: CDR1 SQVTM, CDR2 ANQGSEA. CDR3 protein: CSVDRLEPQETQYF. In DNA form, the CDR3 reads TGCAGCGTTGATCGACTGGAGCCCCAAGAGACCCAGTACTTC.

This clone was counted between two and nine times. The chain has TRBV19 and TRBJ1-5; D call uncertain. Trimming removed 2 bases at V and 7 bases at J, with 15 bases between. CDR1 LNHDA and CDR2 SQIVND come from the germline V gene (reference sequence). The CDR3 is 15 amino acids. The CDR3 reads CASSITPGTDQPQHF. For the CDR3, the DNA is TGTGCCAGTAGTATAACCCCAGGAACCGACCAGCCCCAGCATTTT.

This rearrangement joins TRBV11-3 to TRBJ2-7; 7 positions match TRBD1. The junction had 7 bases not matched to a gene; V was cut back by 5 bases and J by 3 bases. The CDR3 contains 14 residues. Germline V gene data show CDR1 as SGHNT and CDR2 as YENEEA. In nucleotides, the CDR3 is TGTGCCAGCAGCGTCGACAGGGTCTTCTACGAGCAGTACTTC. Its protein product is CASSVDRVFYEQYF.